This entry concerns a single T cell receptor beta chain. Its antigen is not known. These data come from a study of cytomegalovirus exposure and HLA in healthy donors. Study in general: Early release data held around 80 million unique TCRs from HLA-typed donors. General study results and limits: Solely CMV serostatus was available to characterize immune exposure. TCR sequences were mostly rare, though some public TCRs occurred in many donors.

PCR involved 60 Vbeta and 13 Jbeta primers. The assay was immunoSEQ multiplex PCR, and TCRdb's table has in-frame clones only and misses some. The profile shows roughly 200,000 clones, around 80% of them singletons. The sequenced sample consisted of PBMCs. This TCR came from a woman between 18 and 29 years old in good health and CMV-seronegative.

The CDR3 protein is CASSIEEYPGELFF. The DNA for the CDR3 is TGTGCCAGTAGTATAGAGGAGTATCCCGGGGAGCTGTTTTTT. The rearrangement joins TRBV19 to TRBJ2-2, with D unresolved. The germline V and J ends were trimmed by 0 bases and 6 bases, with 8 bases remaining between them. This CDR3 has 14 amino acids. Germline lookup yields CDR1 LNHDA and CDR2 SQIVND (reference sequence).